One sample yielded the 14 T cell receptor beta chains listed below, sequenced in a study of T cells in Graves' hyperthyroidism and ophthalmopathy. Using RNA transcripts as the source, TCR beta CDR3 regions were amplified. The HTBI primer set drove a first-round RT-PCR of the TCR CDR3. TCRdb re-called the multiplex PCR reads with MiXCR, one entry per CDR3 protein. The sample shows 300,000 to 450,000 distinct CDR3 sequences, approximately 25% of them seen only once. Sequences were obtained from blood. These receptors came from a man aged 50-60 years with Graves' hyperthyroidism.

The CDR3 reads CASSTATGGYEQYF. The CDR3 DNA is TGCGCCAGCAGCACCGCGACAGGGGGCTACGAGCAGTACTTC. The chain combines TRBV5-1 with TRBJ2-7, with TRBD1 matching 9 bases. Germline assignment: CDR1 SGHRS and CDR2 YFSETQ. The J segment lost 3 bases and the V segment lost 4 bases, leaving 5 bases of the junction unmatched. The CDR3 length is 14 residues.

This clonotype turned up a few times. The chain recombines TRBV4-1 with TRBJ1-1; D call uncertain. V was pared by 2 bases and J by 4 bases, with 8 bases between. CDR1 and CDR2 (germline): MGHRA, YSYEKL. The CDR3 totals 13 residues. The CDR3 region is CASSQILGTEAFF. CDR3 nucleotide sequence: TGCGCCAGCAGCCAAATCTTGGGCACTGAAGCTTTCTTT.

This chain links TRBV12-3 or TRBV12-4 with TRBJ2-1, with D possibly matching TRBD2 (6 bases). V shed 4 bases and J shed 10 bases, with 8 bases lying between them. This CDR3 comprises 11 residues. CDR3 protein: CASSSGLEQFF. For the CDR3, the DNA is TGTGCCAGCAGTTCCGGACTAGAGCAGTTCTTC.

This clonotype turned up a few times. This chain uses TRBV7-2 with TRBJ2-2; 9 nucleotides line up with TRBD2. Per germline, CDR1 SGHTA and CDR2 FQGNSA. V trimming: 2 bases; J trimming: 4 bases; junction bases outside the gene matches: 2. There are 15 residues in the CDR3. DNA for the CDR3: TGTGCCAGCAGCTTATCTAGCGGGGCCACCGGGGAGCTGTTTTTT. It is translated as CASSLSSGATGELFF. Supplemented by reference TRBV7-2 and TRBJ2-2, the full variable domain reads GAGVSQSPSNKVTEKGKDVELRCDPISGHTALYWYRQSLGQGLEFLIYFQGNSAPDKSGLPSDRFSAERTGGSVSTLTIQRTQQEDSAVYLCASSLSSGATGELFFGEGSRLTVL.

This clonotype was seen ten or more times. The chain couples TRBV11-3 to TRBJ2-1; 9 bases map to TRBD1. Germline CDR1 and CDR2: SGHNT and YENEEA. This CDR3 comprises 16 residues. V was pared by 4 bases and J by 7 bases, with 11 bases of the junction left unmatched. The CDR3, as DNA: TGTGCCAGCAGCTCACCCGGGACAGGGACAGGGAATGAGCAGTTCTTC. It encodes CASSSPGTGTGNEQFF. Filled out from reference TRBV11-3 and TRBJ2-1, the complete variable domain reads EAGVVQSPRYKIIEKKQPVAFWCNPISGHNTLYWYLQNLGQGPELLIRYENEEAVDDSQLPKDRFSAERLKGVDSTLKIQPAELGDSAVYLCASSSPGTGTGNEQFFGPGTRLTVL.

This clonotype was counted at least ten times. The CDR3 loop reads CASSLGRGRWTDTQYF. As DNA, the CDR3 is TGTGCCAGCAGCCTGGGCAGGGGGCGTTGGACAGATACGCAGTATTTT. The chain is built from TRBV3-1 and TRBJ2-3; 8 nucleotides agree with TRBD1. V shed 4 bases, J shed 3 bases, and the junction held 9 bases outside the gene matches. This CDR3 has 16 amino acids. The germline V gene has CDR1 LGHDT and CDR2 YNNKEL (reference sequence).

This clonotype was detected ten times or more. The chain links TRBV5-5 to TRBJ2-1; TRBD2 might be the D (5 bases). The germline V gene has CDR1 SGHKS and CDR2 YYEKEE (reference sequence). The CDR3 extends over 16 amino acids. V was trimmed by 0 bases and J by 0 bases, leaving 10 bases between them. In nucleotides, the CDR3 is TGTGCCAGCAGCTTGGAGGCGGGTAGCTCCTACAATGAGCAGTTCTTC. This encodes CASSLEAGSSYNEQFF.

This clonotype was detected a few times. The chain couples TRBV20-1 to TRBJ1-2; D is perhaps TRBD1 (5 bases). The length of the CDR3 is 13 residues. Trimming removed 5 bases at V and 4 bases at J, with 14 bases between. Germline V gene data show CDR1 as DFQATT and CDR2 as SNEGSKA (reference sequence). CDR3 loop: CSAPDSNFYGYTF. CDR3 sequence (DNA): TGCAGTGCTCCCGACAGCAACTTCTATGGCTACACCTTC.

The CDR3, as DNA: TGTGCCAGTAGTAGCGGGACAGGGGGAACCTACAATGAGCAGTTCTTC. It translates to CASSSGTGGTYNEQFF. This rearrangement joins TRBV19 to TRBJ2-1, with 11 bases identical to TRBD1. CDR3 size: 16 residues. In germline, CDR1 is LNHDA, CDR2 SQIVND (reference sequence). After removal of 4 bases from V and 2 bases from J, the junction contained 4 bases not matched to a gene. The full variable domain, completed using reference TRBV19 and TRBJ2-1, is DGGITQSPKYLFRKEGQNVTLSCEQNLNHDAMYWYRQDPGQGLRLIYYSQIVNDFQKGDIAEGYSVSREKKESFPLTVTSAQKNPTAFYLCASSSGTGGTYNEQFFGPGTRLTVL.

This clonotype was counted many times. V usage is TRBV6-1 and J usage is TRBJ2-5; 12 bases agree with TRBD2. V dropped 0 bases and J dropped 3; count of bases not matched to a gene: 8. CDR1 is MNHNS, CDR2 SASEGT, per germline. CDR3 length: 18 residues. Written as DNA, the CDR3 is TGTGCCAGCAGTGAAGCGACGGCGACTAGCGGGAGAAAAGAGACCCAGTACTTC. Encoded protein: CASSEATATSGRKETQYF.

This clonotype was detected only a few times. V gene TRBV5-1 combines with J gene TRBJ1-2; D may be TRBD1 (5 bases). This CDR3 comprises 14 residues. Germline-derived CDR1 and CDR2 are SGHRS and YFSETQ. Trimming stripped 6 bases from V and 0 bases from J, with 12 bases between. The CDR3 DNA is TGCGCCAGCAACGGGGGAGAAGCTAACTATGGCTACACCTTC. As protein: CASNGGEANYGYTF.

This clonotype came up many times. V is TRBV5-1 and J is TRBJ2-1; D not certain. The V and J ends lost 1 base and 6 bases respectively, with 5 bases between them. The CDR3 is made up of 12 amino acids. Germline CDR1 reads SGHRS; CDR2 reads YFSETQ. CDR3 in DNA: TGCGCCAGCAGCTTGATTGGCAATGAGCAGTTCTTC. Translating it yields CASSLIGNEQFF.

CDR3 loop: CASSSPGSGGHNGYTF. The CDR3 region has the DNA TGTGCCAGCAGTTCACCGGGAAGCGGCGGGCACAATGGCTACACCTTC. The rearrangement links TRBV27 to TRBJ1-2; D gene unclear. This CDR3 comprises 16 residues. Germline V gene sequence: CDR1 MNHEY, CDR2 SMNVEV (reference sequence). The V and J ends lost 4 bases and 6 bases respectively, with 21 bases between them.

This clonotype was detected many times. This rearrangement joins TRBV3-1 to TRBJ2-1, with 8 nucleotides matching TRBD2. This CDR3 is 14 amino acids long. Trimming took 6 bases from V and 7 from J; bases not matched to a gene: 8. CDR1 is LGHDT and CDR2 is YNNKEL in the germline V gene (reference sequence). CDR3 bases: TGTGCCAGCAGTTCCAGCGGGAGTGTGAATGAGCAGTTCTTC. Protein: CASSSSGSVNEQFF.